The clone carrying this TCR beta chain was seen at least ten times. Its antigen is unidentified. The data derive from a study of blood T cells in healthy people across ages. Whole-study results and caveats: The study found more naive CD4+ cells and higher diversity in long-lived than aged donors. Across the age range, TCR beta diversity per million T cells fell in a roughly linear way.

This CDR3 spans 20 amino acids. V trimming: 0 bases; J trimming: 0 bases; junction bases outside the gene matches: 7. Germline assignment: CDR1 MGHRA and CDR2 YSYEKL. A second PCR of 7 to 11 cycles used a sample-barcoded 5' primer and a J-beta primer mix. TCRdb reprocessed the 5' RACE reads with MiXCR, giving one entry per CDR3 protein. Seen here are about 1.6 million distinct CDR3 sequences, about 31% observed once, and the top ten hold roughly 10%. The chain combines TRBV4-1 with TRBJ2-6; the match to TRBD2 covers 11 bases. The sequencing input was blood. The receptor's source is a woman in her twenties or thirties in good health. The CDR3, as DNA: TGCGCCAGCAGCCAAGAAATCCCTAGCGGGAGGAGCTCTGGGGCCAACGTCCTGACTTTC. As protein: CASSQEIPSGRSSGANVLTF.